These 3 T cell receptor beta chains came from one sample sequenced in a study of CD8+CD57+ T cells in acquired aplastic anemia. Patients picked for sequencing had shown CD8+CD57+ cell expansion detected by flow cytometry. The study profiled TCR beta VDJ and CDR3 using genomic DNA as template. TCRdb fed the reads into MiXCR, producing one record per CDR3 protein. Among under 500,000 distinct CDR3 sequences listed, around 30% were seen once. What was sequenced was sorted CD4+, CD8+, or CD8+CD57+ T cells (not recorded which) from PBMCs. The receptors come from a human donor with aplastic anemia.

Remarks on this clonotype: This CDR3 fails to terminate in the conserved phenylalanine or tryptophan, so it likely reflects a read error. No DNA is shown, since the ends of the CDR3 on it are uncertain; the CDR3 is the one TCRdb lists. This chain joins TRBV15 and TRBJ1-6. The CDR3 length is 9 residues, termini included. CDR1 and CDR2 from the germline V gene are LNHNV and YYDKDF (reference sequence). The chain's CDR3 is CATSRDPLL.

This clonotype was recorded a few times. The chain joins TRBV5-1 to TRBJ2-7, with 9 nucleotides matching TRBD1. The CDR3 spans 16 residues. After removal of 1 base from V and 4 bases from J, the junction contained 9 bases not matched to a gene. The V gene's germline CDR1 is SGHRS and CDR2 YFSETQ. For the CDR3, the DNA is TGCGCCAGCAGCTTGCTGCTGGGACAGGGTAGTTACGAGCAGTACTTC. As protein: CASSLLLGQGSYEQYF.

Comments on this clonotype: A much larger clone differs by one base, so this may be a read error. This chain joins TRBV2 and TRBJ1-4; D unclear. CDR3 length: 11 residues. Trimming took off 8 bases at V and 8 bases at J, with 9 bases between the two ends. Germline CDR1 reads SNHLY; CDR2 reads FYNNEI. CDR3 nucleotides: TGTGCCAGCGGTGGGGAGGAAAAACTGTTTTTT. Protein: CASGGEEKLFF.